Listed here are 21 T cell receptor beta chains from one sample, sequenced in a study of OX40 agonist ivuxolimab in advanced cancers. TCRdb's copy holds only in-frame clones and misses some; the assay was immunoSEQ multiplex PCR. The table shows tens of thousands of clones, with about 83% occurring only once. Here the sequenced sample was CD4+ or CD8+ T cells sorted from blood, taken in a trial of the OX40 agonist ivuxolimab. These receptors were taken from an adult with an advanced solid tumor such as melanoma, head and neck, liver or kidney cancer.

This clone showed up just once. J is TRBJ2-1 and V is TRBV1. TRBV1 is tagged as a pseudogene. The CDR3 spans 12 residues. This CDR3 is CTSSHLGNEQFF. The CDR3, as DNA: TGCACCAGCAGCCATCTTGGGAATGAGCAGTTCTTC.

Turning to this clone: Compared with germline, one end of the junction differs, possibly owing to a read error. The chain recombines TRBV7-7 with TRBJ2-3; 12 positions agree with TRBD1. From germline, CDR1 is SSHAT and CDR2 FNYEAQ (reference sequence). The CDR3 consists of 15 residues. The CDR3 DNA reads TGTGCTAGCAGCCCCGGGACAGGGGGCCCAGATACGCAGTATTTT. It translates to CASSPGTGGPDTQYF.

This clone has more than one count but fewer than ten. The V and J genes are TRBV27 and TRBJ2-6; 7 nucleotides align to TRBD2. The CDR3 consists of 18 residues. After removal of 10 bases from V and 2 bases from J, the junction contained 17 bases not matched to a gene. CDR1 and CDR2 (germline): MNHEY, SMNVEV (reference sequence). CDR3 protein: CATLSSGRAAPGANVLTF. The CDR3 region has the DNA TGTGCCACCTTAAGCTCGGGGAGGGCGGCTCCTGGGGCCAACGTCCTGACTTTC.

The CDR3 protein is CASSIQVVRTGELFF. The CDR3, as DNA: TGTGCCAGTAGTATCCAAGTAGTCCGGACCGGGGAGCTGTTTTTT. The rearrangement joins TRBV19 to TRBJ2-2; D gene ambiguous. The germline gives CDR1 LNHDA, CDR2 SQIVND (reference sequence). The CDR3 is 15 amino acids. V was clipped by 3 bases and J by 5 bases, with 13 bases between them.

The chain recombines TRBV18 with TRBJ1-2; D gene unclear. Germline V lookup: CDR1 KGHSH, CDR2 LQKENI. The CDR3 loop spans 15 amino acids. The V and J ends lost 2 bases and 2 bases respectively, with 12 bases between them. CDR3 protein: CASSPGPAYNYGYTF. CDR3 DNA: TGTGCCAGCTCACCAGGCCCGGCCTACAACTATGGCTACACCTTC. The entire variable domain, with the rest obtained from reference TRBV18 and TRBJ1-2, is as follows: NAGVMQNPRHLVRRRGQEARLRCSPMKGHSHVYWYRQLPEEGLKFMVYLQKENIIDESGMPKERFSAEFPKEGPSILRIQQVVRGDSAAYFCASSPGPAYNYGYTFGSGTRLTVV.

The chain carries TRBV12-5 and TRBJ2-5; D might be TRBD1 (5 bases). Trimming shortened V by 8 bases and J by 3 bases, and 13 bases separated the two germline ends. The CDR3 is 13 amino acids. CDR1 and CDR2 from the germline V gene are LGHNT and FRNRAP. CDR3 sequence reads: CASQMGREETQYF. The CDR3 nucleotides are TGTGCTAGTCAGATGGGGCGTGAAGAGACCCAGTACTTC.

V and J are TRBV6-5 and TRBJ1-6; D ambiguous. CDR3 length: 15 amino acids. Germline lookup yields CDR1 MNHEY and CDR2 SVGAGI. V lost 3 bases to trimming and J lost 9 bases, with 15 bases between them. DNA for the CDR3: TGTGCCAGCAGTTATGACTCCCCGGGCCGTTCACCCCTCCACTTT. This gives the protein CASSYDSPGRSPLHF.

This clone has more than one count but fewer than ten. The V gene is TRBV27, the J gene TRBJ2-7, with 7 bases that match TRBD1. V was pared by 6 bases and J by 7 bases, with 18 bases of the junction left unmatched. This CDR3 is 16 amino acids long. Germline-derived CDR1 and CDR2 are MNHEY and SMNVEV (reference sequence). The CDR3 nucleotides are TGTGCCAGCAGCCGCCAGACAGGGTACGGGTTGTGGGAGCAGTACTTC. Amino acid sequence: CASSRQTGYGLWEQYF.

The genes are TRBV6-5 and TRBJ1-5; D not certain. This CDR3 spans 12 amino acids. Per germline, CDR1 MNHEY and CDR2 SVGAGI. V dropped 8 bases and J dropped 5 bases, with 10 bases sitting between them. The CDR3 DNA follows: TGTGCCAGCGATGAAGGGTATCAGCCCCAGCATTTT. Translating it yields CASDEGYQPQHF.

The rearrangement links TRBV7-9 to TRBJ2-5; 12 positions match TRBD1. Germline V CDR1 and CDR2: SEHNR, FQNEAQ (reference sequence). V shed 5 bases, J shed 4 bases, and the junction held 11 bases outside the gene matches. CDR3 length: 17 residues. The CDR3 region has the DNA TGTGCCAGCAGCCCAGGGACAGGGGGCGGTTCAGGAGAGACCCAGTACTTC. This sequence encodes CASSPGTGGGSGETQYF.

The chain employs TRBV6-6 and TRBJ1-2; 10 nucleotides match TRBD1. Germline values: CDR1 MNHNY, CDR2 SVGAGI (reference sequence). The CDR3 totals 13 residues. V lost 6 bases, J lost 2 bases, and 0 bases stayed unmatched. This CDR3 is CASRGQGNYGYTF. The CDR3 coding sequence is TGTGCCAGCAGGGGACAGGGGAACTATGGCTACACCTTC.

The chain has TRBV6-6 and TRBJ1-2; D possibly corresponds to TRBD1 (5 bases). V lost 8 bases and J lost 0, with 10 bases in between. CDR1 and CDR2 from the germline V gene are MNHNY and SVGAGI (reference sequence). The CDR3 length is 13 residues. For the CDR3, the DNA is TGTGCCAGCGGGGCAGTGCCTAACTATGGCTACACCTTC. This translates into CASGAVPNYGYTF.

The CDR3 is CASSLALGTTNEKLFF. CDR3 bases: TGCGCCAGCAGCTTGGCCTTGGGAACAACTAATGAAAAACTGTTTTTT. The chain links TRBV5-1 to TRBJ1-4, with D uncertain. The ends were cut back, 0 bases at V and 0 bases at J, with 9 bases in the middle. There are 16 residues in the CDR3. CDR1 SGHRS and CDR2 YFSETQ come from the germline V gene.

The V gene is TRBV9, the J gene TRBJ2-7, with 10 nucleotides matching TRBD1. Germline V gene data show CDR1 as SGDLS and CDR2 as YYNGEE. The CDR3 is 13 amino acids. V shed 4 bases, J shed 7 bases, and the junction held 5 bases outside the gene matches. The CDR3 DNA reads TGTGCCAGCAGCAGACAGGGGGCCTGGGAGCAGTACTTC. Translated: CASSRQGAWEQYF.

The chain carries TRBV10-3 and TRBJ1-2; D possibly corresponds to TRBD1 (6 bases). Germline V gives CDR1 ENHRY, CDR2 SYGVKD. Trimming removed 2 bases from V and 7 bases from J, with 11 bases in between. The CDR3 runs to 13 residues. The CDR3 region is CAISEVPGVGYTF. CDR3 nucleotides: TGTGCCATCAGTGAGGTCCCAGGGGTTGGCTACACCTTC.

The J gene is TRBJ2-7, the V gene TRBV27; weak D call: TRBD1 (5 bases). The V end lost 2 bases, the J end lost 4 bases, and 27 bases lay between the germline ends. Looked up from germline, CDR1 is MNHEY and CDR2 is SMNVEV (reference sequence). The CDR3 covers 19 residues. CDR3 DNA: TGTGCCAGCAGTTTAAAGTCCCCTACGAGTGTCCAGGGATTTTACGAGCAGTACTTC. Translating gives CASSLKSPTSVQGFYEQYF.

The V gene is TRBV12-5, the J gene TRBJ1-1, with 8 bases identical to TRBD1. Per germline, CDR1 LGHNT and CDR2 FRNRAP. The CDR3 spans 14 residues. Trimming at V came to 9 bases and at J to 6 bases, leaving 12 bases not matched to a gene. The CDR3 is CASQGAIGGSEAFF. CDR3 nucleotide sequence: TGTGCTAGCCAGGGGGCCATCGGGGGCTCTGAAGCTTTCTTT.

The genes are TRBV7-2 and TRBJ2-2, with 11 bases identical to TRBD2. CDR1 and CDR2 from the germline V gene are SGHTA and FQGNSA. The CDR3 totals 16 residues. V lost 3 bases, J lost 5 bases, and 5 bases stayed unmatched. In DNA form, the CDR3 reads TGTGCCAGCAGCTTTGTTAGCGGGGGGGCGACCGGGGAGCTGTTTTTT. Its protein product is CASSFVSGGATGELFF.

The CDR3 nucleotides read TGTGCCAGCAGTTTCCGGGCGGTGGTCGGCAATCAGCCCCAGCATTTT. Protein product: CASSFRAVVGNQPQHF. This chain uses TRBV27 with TRBJ1-5, with unresolved D. The CDR3 is 16 residues long. From germline, CDR1 is MNHEY and CDR2 SMNVEV (reference sequence). V lost 3 bases and J lost 2, with 14 bases in between.

The rearrangement links TRBV4-1 to TRBJ2-7; D remains ambiguous. The V end was cut by 3 bases, the J end by 5 bases, with 17 bases between. This CDR3 spans 15 amino acids. Germline V gives CDR1 MGHRA, CDR2 YSYEKL. CDR3 in amino acids: CASSQLRFLLDEQYF. The DNA of the CDR3 is TGCGCCAGCAGCCAGCTCAGGTTTCTACTCGACGAGCAGTACTTC.

The chain combines TRBV25-1 with TRBJ2-3, with 11 bases fitting TRBD1. The trim removed 1 base at V and 3 bases at J, leaving 3 bases unmatched. Germline V gene sequence: CDR1 MGHDK, CDR2 SYGVNS. The CDR3 covers 16 residues. The CDR3 DNA sequence: TGTGCCAGCAGTGAATTGGGACAGGGGGGGACAGATACGCAGTATTTT. It translates to CASSELGQGGTDTQYF.